The 4 T cell receptor beta chains below were found in one sample sequenced in a study of T cells in localized non-small cell lung cancer. The method was immunoSEQ multiplex PCR; TCRdb's version includes in-frame clones alone and lacks a portion of them. Of roughly 1,400 clones in the sample, less than 25% were seen once. Sequencing used normal lung tissue next to the tumor, obtained before any cancer treatment. These receptors came from a female donor over 55 with stage I lung adenocarcinoma.

This clone has just a few counts. The chain joins TRBV28 to TRBJ2-3; no definite D call. From germline, CDR1 is MDHEN and CDR2 SYDVKM. Trimming left V 3 bases short and J 1 base short, with 8 bases between. This CDR3 has 14 residues. The CDR3 coding sequence is TGTGCCAGCAGTTTTCTATCCGGCACAGATACGCAGTATTTT. It specifies CASSFLSGTDTQYF.

The sample holds a few counts of this clone. The J gene is TRBJ1-2, the V gene TRBV5-1; TRBD1 agrees at 8 bases. The trim removed 3 bases at V and 5 bases at J, leaving 6 bases unmatched. The CDR3 is 14 amino acids. Germline V gene data show CDR1 as SGHRS and CDR2 as YFSETQ. DNA for the CDR3: TGCGCCAGCAGCTCGACAGGGGTACGGTATGGCTACACCTTC. Its protein is CASSSTGVRYGYTF.

The rearrangement uses TRBV10-3 and TRBJ1-2; D call uncertain. The length of the CDR3 is 14 residues. Germline-derived CDR1 and CDR2 are ENHRY and SYGVKD. V lost 2 bases to trimming and J lost 0 bases, with 7 bases between them. The CDR3 DNA reads as TGTGCCATCAGTGAGCCGGGAGCTAACTATGGCTACACCTTC. Translated: CAISEPGANYGYTF.

Only a few counts were recorded for this clone. This chain connects TRBV6-8 to TRBJ1-4; 7 bases fit TRBD1. Germline V gene lookup returns CDR1 MNHGY and CDR2 SAAAGT. The length of the CDR3 is 15 residues. With 3 bases clipped from V and 4 bases from J, the junction kept 5 bases outside the gene matches. The CDR3 sequence is CASSYRGTDNEKLFF. For the CDR3, the DNA is TGTGCCAGCAGTTATAGGGGGACAGATAATGAAAAACTGTTTTTT.